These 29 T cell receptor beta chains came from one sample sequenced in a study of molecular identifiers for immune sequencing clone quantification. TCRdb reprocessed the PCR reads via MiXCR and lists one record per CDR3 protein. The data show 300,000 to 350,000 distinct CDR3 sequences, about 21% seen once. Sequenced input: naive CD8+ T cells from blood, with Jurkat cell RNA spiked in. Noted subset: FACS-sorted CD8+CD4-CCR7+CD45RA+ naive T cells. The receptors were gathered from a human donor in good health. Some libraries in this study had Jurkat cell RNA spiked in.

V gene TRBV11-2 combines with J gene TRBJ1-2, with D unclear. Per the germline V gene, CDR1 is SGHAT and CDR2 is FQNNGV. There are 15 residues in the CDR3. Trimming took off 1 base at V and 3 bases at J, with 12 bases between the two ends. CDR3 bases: TGTGCCAGCAGCTTAGGTTCCGGCGGAGACTATGGCTACACCTTC. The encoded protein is CASSLGSGGDYGYTF.

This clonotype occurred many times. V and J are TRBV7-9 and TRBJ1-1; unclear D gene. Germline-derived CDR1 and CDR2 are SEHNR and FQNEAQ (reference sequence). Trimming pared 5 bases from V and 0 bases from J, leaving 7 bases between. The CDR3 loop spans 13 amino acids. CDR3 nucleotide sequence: TGTGCCAGCAGCGCGACAATGAACACTGAAGCTTTCTTT. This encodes CASSATMNTEAFF.

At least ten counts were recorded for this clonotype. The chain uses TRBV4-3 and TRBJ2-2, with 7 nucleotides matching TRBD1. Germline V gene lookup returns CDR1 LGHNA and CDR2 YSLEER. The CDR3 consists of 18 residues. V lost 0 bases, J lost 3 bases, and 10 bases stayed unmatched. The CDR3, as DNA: TGCGCCAGCAGCCAAGACGAGATCAGGGGGTCGTACACCGGGGAGCTGTTTTTT. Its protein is CASSQDEIRGSYTGELFF.

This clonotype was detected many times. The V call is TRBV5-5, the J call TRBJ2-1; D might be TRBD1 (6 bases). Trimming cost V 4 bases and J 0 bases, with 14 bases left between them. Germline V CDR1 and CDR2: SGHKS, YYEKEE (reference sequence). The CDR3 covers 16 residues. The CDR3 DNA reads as TGTGCCAGCAGCCCCAGGGGAATTAGCTCCTACAATGAGCAGTTCTTC. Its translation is CASSPRGISSYNEQFF.

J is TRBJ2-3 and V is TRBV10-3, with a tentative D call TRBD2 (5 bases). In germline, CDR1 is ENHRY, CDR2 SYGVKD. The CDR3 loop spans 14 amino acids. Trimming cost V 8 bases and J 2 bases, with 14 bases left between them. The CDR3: CAIGGRPPTDTQYF. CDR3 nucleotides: TGTGCCATCGGCGGGCGCCCCCCCACAGATACGCAGTATTTT.

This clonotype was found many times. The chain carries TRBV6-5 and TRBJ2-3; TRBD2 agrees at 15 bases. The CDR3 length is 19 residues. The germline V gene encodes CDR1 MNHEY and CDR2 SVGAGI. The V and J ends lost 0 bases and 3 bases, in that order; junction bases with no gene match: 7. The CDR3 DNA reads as TGTGCCAGCAGTTACTCCGGACTAGCGGGAGGGCCTAGTACAGATACGCAGTATTTT. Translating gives CASSYSGLAGGPSTDTQYF.

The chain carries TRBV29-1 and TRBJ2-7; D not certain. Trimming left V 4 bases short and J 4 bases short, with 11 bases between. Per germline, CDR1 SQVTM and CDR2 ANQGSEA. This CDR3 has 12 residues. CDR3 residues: CSVVGNGYEQYF. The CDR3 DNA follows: TGCAGCGTTGTAGGGAATGGGTACGAGCAGTACTTC.

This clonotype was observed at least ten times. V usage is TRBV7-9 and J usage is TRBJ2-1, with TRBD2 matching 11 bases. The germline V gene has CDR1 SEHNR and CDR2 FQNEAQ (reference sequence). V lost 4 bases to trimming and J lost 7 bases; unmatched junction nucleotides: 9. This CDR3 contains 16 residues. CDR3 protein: CASSSLAGGPLNEQFF. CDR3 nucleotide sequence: TGTGCCAGCAGCTCTTTAGCGGGAGGGCCGCTTAATGAGCAGTTCTTC.

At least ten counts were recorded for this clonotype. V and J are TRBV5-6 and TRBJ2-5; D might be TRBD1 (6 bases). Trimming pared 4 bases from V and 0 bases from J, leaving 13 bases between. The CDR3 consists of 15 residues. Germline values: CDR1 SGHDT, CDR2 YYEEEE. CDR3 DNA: TGTGCCAGCAGCATATTGACAGGCGACCAAGAGACCCAGTACTTC. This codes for CASSILTGDQETQYF. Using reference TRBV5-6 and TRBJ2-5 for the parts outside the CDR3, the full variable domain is DAGVTQSPTHLIKTRGQQVTLRCSPKSGHDTVSWYQQALGQGPQFIFQYYEEEERQRGNFPDRFSGHQFPNYSSELNVNALLLGDSALYLCASSILTGDQETQYFGPGTRLLVL.

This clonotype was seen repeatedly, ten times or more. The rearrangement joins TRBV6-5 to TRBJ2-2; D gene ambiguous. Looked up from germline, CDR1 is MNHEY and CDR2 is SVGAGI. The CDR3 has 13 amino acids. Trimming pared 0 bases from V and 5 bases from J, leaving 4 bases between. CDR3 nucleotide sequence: TGTGCCAGCAGTTACTCCGGTACCGGGGAGCTGTTTTTT. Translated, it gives CASSYSGTGELFF.

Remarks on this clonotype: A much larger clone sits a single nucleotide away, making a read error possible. The CDR3 protein is CASGRHGFVDEKLFF. For the CDR3, the DNA is TGTGCTAGTGGTCGGCACGGTTTTGTGGATGAAAAACTGTTTTTT. The genes are TRBV12-5 and TRBJ1-4; no clear D gene. In germline, CDR1 is LGHNT, CDR2 FRNRAP. The V end was cut by 5 bases, the J end by 6 bases, with 16 bases between. CDR3 length: 15 amino acids.

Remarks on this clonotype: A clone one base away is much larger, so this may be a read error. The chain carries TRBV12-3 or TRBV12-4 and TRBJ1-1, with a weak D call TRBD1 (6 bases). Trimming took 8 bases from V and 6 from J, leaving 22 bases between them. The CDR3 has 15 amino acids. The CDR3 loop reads CASGSPTGLEAEAFF. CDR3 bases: TGTGCCAGCGGTTCCCCTACAGGGCTCGAAGCTGAAGCTTTCTTT.

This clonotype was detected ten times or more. The CDR3 protein is CASSLSAGEGTQYF. The CDR3 DNA reads TGTGCCAGCAGCTTGTCGGCAGGGGAAGGTACGCAGTATTTT. The chain carries TRBV5-5 and TRBJ2-3; D possibly corresponds to TRBD1 (6 bases). The germline V gene encodes CDR1 SGHKS and CDR2 YYEKEE (reference sequence). Between the trimmed V and J ends, which lost 1 base and 8 bases, there was a span of 14 bases. The CDR3 spans 14 residues.

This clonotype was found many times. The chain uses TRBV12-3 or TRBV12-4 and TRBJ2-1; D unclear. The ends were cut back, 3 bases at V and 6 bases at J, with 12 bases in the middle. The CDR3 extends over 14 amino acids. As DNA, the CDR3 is TGTGCCAGCAGTTTTTCCTTAAATTTCAATGAGCAGTTCTTC. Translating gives CASSFSLNFNEQFF.

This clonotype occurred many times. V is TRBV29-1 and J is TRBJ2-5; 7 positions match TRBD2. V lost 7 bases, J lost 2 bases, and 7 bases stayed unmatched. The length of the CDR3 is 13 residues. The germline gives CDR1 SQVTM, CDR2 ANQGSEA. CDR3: CSGLAASQETQYF. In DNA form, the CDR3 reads TGCAGCGGGCTAGCGGCCTCGCAAGAGACCCAGTACTTC.

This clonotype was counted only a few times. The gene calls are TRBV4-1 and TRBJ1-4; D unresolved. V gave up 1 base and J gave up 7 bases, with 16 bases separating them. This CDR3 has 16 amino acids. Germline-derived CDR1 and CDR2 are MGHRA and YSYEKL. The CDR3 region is CASSQAPGYMSEKLFF. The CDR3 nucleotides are TGCGCCAGCAGCCAAGCCCCTGGCTATATGAGTGAAAAACTGTTTTTT.

The CDR3: CASGGHTDTQYF. The CDR3, as DNA: TGTGCCAGCGGGGGGCACACAGATACGCAGTATTTT. J is TRBJ2-3 and V is TRBV6-2 or TRBV6-3; either TRBD1 or TRBD2 may fit D (6 bases each). Trimming removed 8 bases at V and 2 bases at J, with 8 bases between. CDR3 size: 12 residues. Germline CDR1 and CDR2: MNHEY and SVGEGT.

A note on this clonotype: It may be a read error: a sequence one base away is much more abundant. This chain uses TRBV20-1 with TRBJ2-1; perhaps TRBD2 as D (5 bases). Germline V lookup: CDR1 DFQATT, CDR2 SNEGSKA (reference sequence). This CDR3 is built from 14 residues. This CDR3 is CGGGRARGINEQFF. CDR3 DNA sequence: TGCGGTGGAGGACGGGCTAGAGGTATAAATGAGCAGTTCTTC.

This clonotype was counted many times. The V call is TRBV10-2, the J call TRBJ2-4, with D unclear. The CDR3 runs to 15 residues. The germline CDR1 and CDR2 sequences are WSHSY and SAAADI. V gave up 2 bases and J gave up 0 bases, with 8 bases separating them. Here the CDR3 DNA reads TGCGCCAGCAGTGAGGTTACTCTAGCCAAAAACATTCAGTACTTC. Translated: CASSEVTLAKNIQYF.

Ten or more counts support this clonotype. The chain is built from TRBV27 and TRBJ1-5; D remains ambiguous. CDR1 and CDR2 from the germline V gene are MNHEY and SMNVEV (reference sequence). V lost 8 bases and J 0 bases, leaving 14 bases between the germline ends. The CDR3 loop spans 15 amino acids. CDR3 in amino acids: CASQKTGNSNQPQHF. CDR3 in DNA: TGTGCCAGCCAGAAAACCGGGAATAGCAATCAGCCCCAGCATTTT.

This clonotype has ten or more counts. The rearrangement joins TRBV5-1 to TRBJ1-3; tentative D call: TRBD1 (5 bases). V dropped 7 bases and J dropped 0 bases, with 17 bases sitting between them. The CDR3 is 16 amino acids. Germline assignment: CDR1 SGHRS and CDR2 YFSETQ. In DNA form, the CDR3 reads TGCGCCAGCCGTGTTAAACAGGAGACCTCTGGAAACACCATATATTTT. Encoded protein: CASRVKQETSGNTIYF.

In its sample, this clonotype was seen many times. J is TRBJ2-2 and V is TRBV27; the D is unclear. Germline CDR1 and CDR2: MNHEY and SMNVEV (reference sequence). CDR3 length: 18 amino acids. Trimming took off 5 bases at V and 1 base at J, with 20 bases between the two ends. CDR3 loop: CASSSNPALFGNTGELFF. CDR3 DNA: TGTGCCAGCAGTAGTAACCCCGCGTTATTTGGGAACACCGGGGAGCTGTTTTTT.

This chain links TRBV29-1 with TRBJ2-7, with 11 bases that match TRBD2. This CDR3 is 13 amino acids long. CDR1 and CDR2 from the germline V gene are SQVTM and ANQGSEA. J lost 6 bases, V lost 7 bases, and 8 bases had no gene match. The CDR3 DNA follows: TGCAGCGCTGAGACTAGCGGGACGGGCGAGCAGTACTTC. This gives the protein CSAETSGTGEQYF.

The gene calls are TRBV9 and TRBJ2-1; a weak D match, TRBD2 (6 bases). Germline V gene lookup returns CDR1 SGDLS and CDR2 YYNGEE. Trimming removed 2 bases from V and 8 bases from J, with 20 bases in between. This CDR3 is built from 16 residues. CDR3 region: CASSVGLTGFIDEQFF. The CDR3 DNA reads TGTGCCAGCAGCGTTGGACTAACGGGTTTTATAGATGAGCAGTTCTTC. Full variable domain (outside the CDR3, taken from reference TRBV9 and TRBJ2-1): DSGVTQTPKHLITATGQRVTLRCSPRSGDLSVYWYQQSLDQGLQFLIQYYNGEERAKGNILERFSAQQFPDLHSELNLSSLELGDSALYFCASSVGLTGFIDEQFFGPGTRLTVL.

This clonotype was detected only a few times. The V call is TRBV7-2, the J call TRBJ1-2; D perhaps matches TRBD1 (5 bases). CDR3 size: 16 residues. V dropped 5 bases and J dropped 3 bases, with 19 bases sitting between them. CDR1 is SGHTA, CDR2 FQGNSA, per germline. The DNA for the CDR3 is TGTGCCAGCAGCCCCTTGTTGGACACGAACGACTATGGCTACACCTTC. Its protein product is CASSPLLDTNDYGYTF.

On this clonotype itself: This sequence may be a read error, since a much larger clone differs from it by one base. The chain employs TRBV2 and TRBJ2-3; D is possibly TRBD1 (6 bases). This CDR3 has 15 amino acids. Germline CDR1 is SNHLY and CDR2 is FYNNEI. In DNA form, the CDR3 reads TGTGCCGGCAGTTCGCCGGGACACCCCACAGATACGCAGTATTTT. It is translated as CAGSSPGHPTDTQYF. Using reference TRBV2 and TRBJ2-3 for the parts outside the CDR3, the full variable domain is EPEVTQTPSHQVTQMGQEVILRCVPISNHLYFYWYRQILGQKVEFLVSFYNNEISEKSEIFDDQFSVERPDGSNFTLKIRSTKLEDSAMYFCAGSSPGHPTDTQYFGPGTRLTVL.

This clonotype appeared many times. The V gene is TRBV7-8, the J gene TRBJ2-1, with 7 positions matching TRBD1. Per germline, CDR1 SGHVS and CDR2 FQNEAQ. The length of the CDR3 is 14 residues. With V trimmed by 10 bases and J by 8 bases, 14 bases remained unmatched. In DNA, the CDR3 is TGTGCCATATCCCCGATAAGACAGGGCGATGAGCAGTTCTTC. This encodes CAISPIRQGDEQFF. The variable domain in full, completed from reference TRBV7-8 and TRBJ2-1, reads GAGVSQSPRYKVAKRGQDVALRCDPISGHVSLFWYQQALGQGPEFLTYFQNEAQLDKSGLPSDRFFAERPEGSVSTLKIQRTQQEDSAVYLCAISPIRQGDEQFFGPGTRLTVL.

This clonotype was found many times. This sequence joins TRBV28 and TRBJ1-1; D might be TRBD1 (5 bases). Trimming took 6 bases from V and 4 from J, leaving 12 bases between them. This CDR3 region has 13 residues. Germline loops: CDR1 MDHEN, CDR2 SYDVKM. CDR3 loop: CASRWQGGTEAFF. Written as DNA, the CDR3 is TGTGCCAGCAGATGGCAGGGAGGCACTGAAGCTTTCTTT.

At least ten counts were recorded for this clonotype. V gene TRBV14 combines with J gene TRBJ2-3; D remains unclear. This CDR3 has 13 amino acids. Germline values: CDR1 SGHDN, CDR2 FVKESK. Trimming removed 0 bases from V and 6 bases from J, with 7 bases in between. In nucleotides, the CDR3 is TGTGCCAGCAGCCAAGAAATCCCGGATACGCAGTATTTT. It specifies CASSQEIPDTQYF.